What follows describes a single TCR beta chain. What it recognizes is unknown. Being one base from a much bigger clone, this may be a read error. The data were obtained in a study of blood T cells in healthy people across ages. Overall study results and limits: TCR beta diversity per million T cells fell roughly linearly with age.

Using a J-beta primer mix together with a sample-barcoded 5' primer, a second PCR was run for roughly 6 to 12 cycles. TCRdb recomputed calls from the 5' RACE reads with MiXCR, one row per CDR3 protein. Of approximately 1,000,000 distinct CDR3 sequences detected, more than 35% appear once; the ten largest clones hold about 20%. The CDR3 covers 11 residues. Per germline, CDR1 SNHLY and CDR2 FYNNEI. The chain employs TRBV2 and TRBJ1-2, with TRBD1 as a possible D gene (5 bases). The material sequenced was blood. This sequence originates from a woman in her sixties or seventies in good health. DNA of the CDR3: TGTGTCAGCAGTGACAGCTATGGCTACACCTTC. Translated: CVSSDSYGYTF.